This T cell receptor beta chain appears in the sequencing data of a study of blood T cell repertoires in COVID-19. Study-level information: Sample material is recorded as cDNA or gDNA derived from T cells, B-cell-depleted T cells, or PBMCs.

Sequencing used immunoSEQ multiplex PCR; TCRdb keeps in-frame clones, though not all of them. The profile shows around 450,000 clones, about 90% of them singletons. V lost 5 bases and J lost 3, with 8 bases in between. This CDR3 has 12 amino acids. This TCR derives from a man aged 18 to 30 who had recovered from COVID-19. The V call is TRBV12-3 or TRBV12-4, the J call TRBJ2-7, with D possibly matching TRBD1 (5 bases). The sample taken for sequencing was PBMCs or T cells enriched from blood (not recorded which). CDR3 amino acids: CASSAQGYEQYF. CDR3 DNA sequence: TGTGCCAGCAGTGCTCAGGGCTACGAGCAGTACTTC.